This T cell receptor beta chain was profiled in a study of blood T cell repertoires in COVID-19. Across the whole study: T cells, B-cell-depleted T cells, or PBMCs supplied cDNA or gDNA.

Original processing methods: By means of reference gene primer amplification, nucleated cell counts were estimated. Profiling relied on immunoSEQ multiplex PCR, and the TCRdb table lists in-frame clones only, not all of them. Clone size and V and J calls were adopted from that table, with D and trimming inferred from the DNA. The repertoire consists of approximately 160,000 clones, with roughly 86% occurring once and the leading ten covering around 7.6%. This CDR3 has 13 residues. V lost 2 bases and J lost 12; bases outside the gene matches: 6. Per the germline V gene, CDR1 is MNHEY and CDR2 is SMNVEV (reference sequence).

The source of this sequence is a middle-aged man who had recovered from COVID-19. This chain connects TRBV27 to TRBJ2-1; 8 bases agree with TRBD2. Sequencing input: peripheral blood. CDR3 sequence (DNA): TGTGCCAGCAGTTTAGGGCCCCGGGAGGGGCAGTTCTTC. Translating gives CASSLGPREGQFF.